This paragraph covers one TCR beta chain sequence. The target antigen is unknown. Other DNA sequences within the sample encode an identical CDR3. CDR1 is LGHNT, CDR2 FRNRAP, per germline. Trimming at V came to 6 bases and at J to 7 bases, leaving 4 bases not matched to a gene. CDR3 length: 15 residues. The repertoire was sequenced with immunoSEQ multiplex PCR; TCRdb's copy has only in-frame clones and lacks some. The sample lists 200,000 to 250,000 clones, around 90% seen once, with 1% to 1.2% in the top ten. The sample originates from a study of cytomegalovirus exposure and HLA in healthy donors. Study-level information: The approximately 120 validation repertoires and the 666 first-cohort repertoires shared a platform, a later analysis reported. Whole-study findings and limits: Among TCR beta chains, those listed as cytomegalovirus-associated numbered over 150. The tendency of first-cohort TCR clusters to co-occur in the roughly 120 validation repertoires was identified by a subsequent analysis.

Sequenced input: PBMCs. The chain carries TRBV12-5 and TRBJ2-1, with TRBD2 identical over 15 bases. The clonotype originates from a young woman in good health and CMV-seronegative. The CDR3 region is CASGRGLAGGNEQFF. CDR3 bases: TGTGCTAGTGGACGGGGACTAGCGGGAGGAAATGAGCAGTTCTTC.